The clone carrying this T cell receptor beta chain was detected only a few times. The germline V gene encodes CDR1 MDHEN and CDR2 SYDVKM. The CDR3 extends over 14 amino acids. V was pared by 7 bases and J by 4 bases, with 7 bases of the junction left unmatched. Measured with immunoSEQ multiplex PCR; TCRdb has only the in-frame clones, and not every one. The data hold 9,500 to 12,000 clones, with roughly three fifths observed a single time. The data originate from a study of sequential checkpoint blockade in melanoma. At the level of the study: Randomization was 1:1 between first-line nivolumab→ipilimumab and ipilimumab→nivolumab. Both treatment sequences were followed by maintenance nivolumab.

As for treatment: randomized to nivolumab then ipilimumab (arm A) or the reverse (arm B). Sorted cells were live CD3+CD8+, lacking CD19 and CD56, from PBMCs. The clonotype was recovered from a human donor with melanoma. The rearrangement links TRBV28 to TRBJ1-5, with 7 bases aligning to TRBD1. This specimen was CD8+ T cells sorted from blood (inferred from file names), taken from a patient given nivolumab and ipilimumab in sequence. The chain's CDR3 is CASTRGLGNQPQHF. The DNA for the CDR3 is TGTGCCAGCACGAGGGGGCTCGGGAATCAGCCCCAGCATTTT.